This passage covers 20 T cell receptor beta chains from one sample sequenced in a study of T cell changes during pregnancy in multiple sclerosis. The table came from immunoSEQ multiplex PCR; TCRdb's copy has only in-frame clones and leaves some out. The sample shows roughly 48,000 clones, 80% to 90% of them seen only once. Sequenced here: CD4+ T cells from peripheral blood mononuclear cells, sampled in the second trimester of pregnancy. The receptors shown here come from a female donor with multiple sclerosis, enrolled in a pregnancy study.

The genes are TRBV30 and TRBJ1-4, with D possibly being TRBD1 (5 bases). Germline-derived CDR1 and CDR2 are GTSNPN and SVGIG (reference sequence). The CDR3 has 14 amino acids. Trimming cost V 4 bases and J 2 bases, with 11 bases left between them. CDR3 in amino acids: CAWNRAGTNEKLFF. The CDR3 DNA sequence: TGTGCCTGGAATCGGGCAGGGACTAATGAAAAACTGTTTTTT.

The V call is TRBV28, the J call TRBJ1-4; possible D gene TRBD1, 5 bases. The germline CDR1 and CDR2 sequences are MDHEN and SYDVKM. Trimming took 7 bases from V and 10 from J, leaving 13 bases between them. CDR3 size: 12 residues. This chain's CDR3 is CASMGHRGKLFF. The CDR3, as DNA: TGTGCCAGCATGGGGCATCGAGGAAAACTGTTTTTT.

V gene TRBV6-5 combines with J gene TRBJ1-1; 8 bases fit TRBD1. The length of the CDR3 is 13 residues. Germline V lookup: CDR1 MNHEY, CDR2 SVGAGI. Trimming removed 5 bases from V and 10 bases from J; junction bases left unmatched: 9. The CDR3: CASSRTQGARAFF. DNA for the CDR3: TGTGCCAGCAGTCGTACCCAGGGGGCGCGAGCTTTCTTT.

V usage is TRBV5-1 and J usage is TRBJ2-7; 7 bases are shared with TRBD1. The CDR3 has 14 amino acids. Looked up from germline, CDR1 is SGHRS and CDR2 is YFSETQ. The V gene end was trimmed by 0 bases and the J gene end by 5 bases; junction bases not matched to a gene: 5. For the CDR3, the DNA is TGCGCCAGCAGCTTGGCGCTCAGGGGGAACGAGCAGTACTTC. Protein: CASSLALRGNEQYF.

This chain connects TRBV28 to TRBJ1-2; 7 positions agree with TRBD1. CDR3 length equals 14 residues. V was clipped by 7 bases and J by 7 bases; unmatched bases: 12. Germline CDR1 MDHEN, CDR2 SYDVKM. The CDR3 nucleotides read TGTGCCAGCATTTCCTCGACAGGGCGTCTTGGCTACACCTTC. This translates into CASISSTGRLGYTF.

In this sample, this clone turned up a few times. The chain has TRBV30 and TRBJ1-1; maybe TRBD1 (6 bases). The V and J ends lost 0 bases and 7 bases respectively, with 18 bases between them. Germline V lookup: CDR1 GTSNPN, CDR2 SVGIG (reference sequence). The CDR3 spans 15 residues. CDR3 sequence reads: CAWSVIGRGKGEAFF. CDR3 nucleotides: TGTGCCTGGAGTGTAATCGGCAGGGGAAAGGGTGAAGCTTTCTTT. The full variable domain, rest sourced from reference TRBV30 and TRBJ1-1, is SQTIHQWPATLVQPVGSPLSLECTVEGTSNPNLYWYRQAAGRGLQLLFYSVGIGQISSEVPQNLSASRPQDRQFILSSKKLLLSDSGFYLCAWSVIGRGKGEAFFGQGTRLTVV.

This clone was detected once. The chain is built from TRBV25-1 and TRBJ2-1; the D is unclear. Looked up from germline, CDR1 is MGHDK and CDR2 is SYGVNS. The ends were cut back, 1 base at V and 0 bases at J, with 7 bases in the middle. The CDR3 has 15 amino acids. CDR3: CASSEWRGSYNEQFF. In DNA form, the CDR3 reads TGTGCCAGCAGTGAATGGAGAGGCTCCTACAATGAGCAGTTCTTC.

This chain uses TRBV7-2 with TRBJ2-7; D perhaps matches TRBD1 (5 bases). V lost 0 bases to trimming and J lost 3 bases, with 12 bases between them. This CDR3 contains 15 residues. The V gene's germline CDR1 is SGHTA and CDR2 FQGNSA. The CDR3 bases are TGTGCCAGCAGCTTAGCAACAGGATGGGACTACGAGCAGTACTTC. It yields the protein CASSLATGWDYEQYF.

This chain connects TRBV11-2 to TRBJ2-2, with D hard to call. V lost 0 bases and J 4 bases, leaving 6 bases between the germline ends. This CDR3 comprises 14 residues. Germline loops: CDR1 SGHAT, CDR2 FQNNGV. The CDR3 DNA reads as TGTGCCAGCAGCTTAGAGTTCAGCACCGGGGAGCTGTTTTTT. Encoded protein: CASSLEFSTGELFF.

The chain couples TRBV5-4 to TRBJ2-7; 11 bases line up with TRBD2. J lost 6 bases, V lost 0 bases, and 2 bases had no gene match. The CDR3 is 14 amino acids. Germline assignment: CDR1 SGHNT and CDR2 YYREEE (reference sequence). The DNA of the CDR3 is TGTGCCAGCAGCTTGGTTCTAGCGGGAGGCGAGCAGTACTTC. Translated, it gives CASSLVLAGGEQYF.

This chain links TRBV19 with TRBJ2-4; 10 bases line up with TRBD2. V trimming: 0 bases; J trimming: 0 bases; junction bases outside the gene matches: 17. The germline CDR1 and CDR2 sequences are LNHDA and SQIVND (reference sequence). The CDR3 has 22 amino acids. CDR3 DNA: TGTGCCAGTAGTATAGACCCCATAGCGGGAGGCTCGGTTATCGGAGCCAAAAACATTCAGTACTTC. It translates to CASSIDPIAGGSVIGAKNIQYF.

The V call is TRBV13, the J call TRBJ1-5; 9 positions agree with TRBD1. This CDR3 is 15 amino acids long. V gave up 3 bases and J gave up 6 bases; unmatched junction bases: 6. Looked up from germline, CDR1 is PRHDT and CDR2 is FYEKMQ (reference sequence). DNA for the CDR3: TGTGCCAGCAGCTTTAACAGGGGGCCGGGTCAGCCCCAGCATTTT. Its translation: CASSFNRGPGQPQHF.

This CDR3 reads CASNREGAYGYTF. CDR3 nucleotides: TGTGCCAGCAACAGGGAAGGTGCTTACGGCTACACCTTC. The chain has TRBV19 and TRBJ1-2; D is possibly TRBD1 (6 bases). Germline assignment: CDR1 LNHDA and CDR2 SQIVND (reference sequence). Trimming pared 9 bases from V and 8 bases from J, leaving 19 bases between. The CDR3 runs 13 residues.

This chain links TRBV10-3 with TRBJ2-7; 9 bases are shared with TRBD2. Germline-derived CDR1 and CDR2 are ENHRY and SYGVKD. J gave up 5 bases and V 3 bases, and 11 bases lay outside the gene matches. This CDR3 is 16 amino acids long. For the CDR3, the DNA is TGTGCCATCAGTGAAAGTTGGCGGGAGGGCCAGCACGAGCAGTACTTC. Its translation: CAISESWREGQHEQYF.

The rearrangement joins TRBV16 to TRBJ1-2; TRBD1 agrees at 9 bases. This CDR3 comprises 14 residues. V lost 4 bases and J lost 5; bases outside the gene matches: 5. Germline assignment: CDR1 KGHSY and CDR2 FQNENV. This CDR3 reads CASSRRTGDYGYTF. CDR3 DNA sequence: TGTGCCAGCAGCCGGAGGACAGGGGATTATGGCTACACCTTC.

The J gene is TRBJ1-1, the V gene TRBV10-3; 7 bases align to TRBD1. CDR3 length: 14 residues. Germline V gene data show CDR1 as ENHRY and CDR2 as SYGVKD. V trimming: 6 bases; J trimming: 11 bases; junction bases outside the gene matches: 15. CDR3 sequence: CAISSPGTDIQAFF. The CDR3 DNA reads as TGTGCCATCAGCAGCCCCGGGACAGACATACAGGCTTTCTTT.

The genes are TRBV4-2 and TRBJ2-1; 10 bases match TRBD2. The CDR3 runs 17 residues. The junction had 7 bases not matched to a gene; V was cut back by 0 bases and J by 5 bases. Germline V gene lookup returns CDR1 LGHNA and CDR2 YNFKEQ. This CDR3 reads CASSQEGRTSGNNEQFF. As DNA, the CDR3 is TGTGCCAGCAGCCAAGAGGGACGGACTAGCGGAAACAATGAGCAGTTCTTC.

This chain links TRBV10-2 with TRBJ2-3; maybe TRBD2 (6 bases). This CDR3 comprises 15 residues. V was trimmed by 6 bases and J by 5 bases, leaving 18 bases between them. Looked up from germline, CDR1 is WSHSY and CDR2 is SAAADI. In DNA, the CDR3 is TGCGCCAGCAGCCCCCATCGGGAGCTGGGAGATACGCAGTATTTT. It codes for CASSPHRELGDTQYF.

V gene TRBV4-1 combines with J gene TRBJ2-7, with a tentative D call TRBD2 (5 bases). The CDR3 sequence is 17 residues long. V lost 4 bases and J 2 bases, leaving 21 bases between the germline ends. Germline loops: CDR1 MGHRA, CDR2 YSYEKL. As DNA, the CDR3 is TGCGCCAGCAGCCCCGCCGACTATAATTACCCCACCTACGAGCAGTACTTC. Protein product: CASSPADYNYPTYEQYF.

The rearrangement links TRBV6-1 to TRBJ2-1; D is uncertain. This CDR3 is 12 amino acids long. Germline assignment: CDR1 MNHNS and CDR2 SASEGT. V was trimmed by 4 bases and J by 7 bases, leaving 8 bases between them. The CDR3, as DNA: TGTGCCAGCAGTGCTCGAGTTAATGAGCAGTTCTTC. Translated, it gives CASSARVNEQFF.